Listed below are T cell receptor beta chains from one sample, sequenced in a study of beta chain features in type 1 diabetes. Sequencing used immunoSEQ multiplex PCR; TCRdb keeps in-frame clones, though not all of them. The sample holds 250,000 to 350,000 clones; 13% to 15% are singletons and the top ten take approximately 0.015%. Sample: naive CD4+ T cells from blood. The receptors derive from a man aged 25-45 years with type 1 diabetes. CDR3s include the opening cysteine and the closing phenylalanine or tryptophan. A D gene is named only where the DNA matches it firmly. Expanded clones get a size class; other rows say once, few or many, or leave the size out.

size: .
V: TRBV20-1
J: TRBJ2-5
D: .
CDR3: CSASLQETQYF
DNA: TGCAGTGCTAGCCTTCAAGAGACCCAGTACTTC

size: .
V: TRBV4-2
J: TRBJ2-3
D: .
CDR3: CASSRRTEQTDTQYF
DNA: TGTGCCAGCAGCCGCCGGACAGAACAAACAGATACGCAGTATTTT

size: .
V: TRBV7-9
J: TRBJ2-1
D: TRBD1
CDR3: CASSRDLRGNEQFF
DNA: TGTGCCAGCAGCCGGGACCTCAGGGGGAATGAGCAGTTCTTC

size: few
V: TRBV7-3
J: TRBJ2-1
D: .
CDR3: CASSLRGLSYNEQFF
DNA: TGTGCCAGCAGCTTAAGGGGGCTGTCCTACAATGAGCAGTTCTTC

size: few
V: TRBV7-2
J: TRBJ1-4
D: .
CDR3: CASSLASSEKLFF
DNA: TGTGCCAGCAGCTTAGCTTCGAGTGAAAAACTGTTTTTT

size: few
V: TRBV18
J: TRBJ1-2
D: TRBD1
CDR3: CASSLGQGATGYTF
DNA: TGTGCCAGCTCACTGGGACAGGGAGCAACTGGCTACACCTTC

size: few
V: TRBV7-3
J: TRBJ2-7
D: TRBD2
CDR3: CASRSAGGRDEQYF
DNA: TGTGCCAGCAGATCAGCGGGAGGTCGGGACGAGCAGTACTTC

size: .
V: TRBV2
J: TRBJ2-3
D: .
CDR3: CASSVNSHTDTQYF
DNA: TGTGCCAGCAGTGTTAACAGTCACACAGATACGCAGTATTTT

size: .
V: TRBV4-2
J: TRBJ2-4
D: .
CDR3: CASSQDPGNIAKNIQYF
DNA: TGTGCCAGCAGCCAAGATCCAGGCAACATAGCCAAAAACATTCAGTACTTC

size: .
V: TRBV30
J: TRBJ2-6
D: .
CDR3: CAWSVGAYSGANVLTF
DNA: TGTGCCTGGAGTGTGGGAGCTTACTCTGGGGCCAACGTCCTGACTTTC

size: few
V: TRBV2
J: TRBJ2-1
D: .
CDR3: CASSLGGRGYNEQFF
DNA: TGTGCCAGCAGCCTTGGGGGCAGGGGATACAATGAGCAGTTCTTC

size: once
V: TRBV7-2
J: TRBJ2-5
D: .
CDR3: CASSLGAGRGETQYF
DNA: TGTGCCAGCAGCTTAGGCGCGGGGCGAGGGGAGACCCAGTACTTC

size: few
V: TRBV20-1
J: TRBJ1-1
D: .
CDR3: CSAPGETEAFF
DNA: TGCAGTGCTCCAGGGGAAACTGAAGCTTTCTTT

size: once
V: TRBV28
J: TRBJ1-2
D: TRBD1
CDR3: CASTQGGTGIYGYTF
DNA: TGTGCCAGCACTCAAGGCGGGACAGGCATCTATGGCTACACCTTC

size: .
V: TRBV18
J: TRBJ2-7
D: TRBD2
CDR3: CASSQTPRLAGEEQYF
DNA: TGTGCCAGCTCACAAACCCCCCGACTAGCGGGAGAAGAGCAGTACTTC

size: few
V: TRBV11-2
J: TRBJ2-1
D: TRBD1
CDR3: CASGDRGNEQFF
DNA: TGTGCCAGCGGGGACAGGGGAAATGAGCAGTTCTTC

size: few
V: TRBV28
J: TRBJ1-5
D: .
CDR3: CASNPAGEIQPQHF
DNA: TGTGCCAGCAATCCGGCAGGGGAAATCCAGCCCCAGCATTTT

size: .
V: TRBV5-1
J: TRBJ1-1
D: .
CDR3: CASTPFPQGMNTEAFF
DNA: TGCGCCAGCACCCCTTTCCCCCAGGGAATGAACACTGAAGCTTTCTTT

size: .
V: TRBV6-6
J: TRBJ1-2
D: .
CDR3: CASRADRNYGYTF
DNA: TGTGCCAGCAGGGCGGACAGAAACTATGGCTACACCTTC

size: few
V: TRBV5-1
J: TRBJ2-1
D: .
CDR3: CASSLSISSDEQFF
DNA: TGCGCCAGCAGCTTGAGCATTTCTAGCGATGAGCAGTTCTTC

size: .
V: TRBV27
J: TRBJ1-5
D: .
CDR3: CASSLTRHRDQPQHF
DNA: TGTGCCAGCAGTTTAACACGGCACAGAGATCAGCCCCAGCATTTT